This entry lists 10 T cell receptor beta chains sequenced from one sample in a study of control samples from healthy donors and cancer patients. TCRdb's table, derived via immunoSEQ multiplex PCR, lists solely in-frame clones and lacks some. The sample includes roughly 130,000 clones, over 75% of them seen just once. Sequenced: blood. These receptor sequences come from a man in his fifties in good health.

CDR3 nucleotides: TGTGCCAGCAAGGGCGGGGGGGGAACAGATACGCAGTATTTT. This gives the protein CASKGGGGTDTQYF. This chain links TRBV6-5 with TRBJ2-3, with 9 nucleotides matching TRBD2. After removal of 7 bases from V and 3 bases from J, the junction contained 5 bases not matched to a gene. The CDR3 consists of 14 residues. Looked up from germline, CDR1 is MNHEY and CDR2 is SVGAGI.

The chain carries TRBV7-9 and TRBJ1-2; D possibly corresponds to TRBD1 (6 bases). The CDR3 is made up of 14 amino acids. Germline values: CDR1 SEHNR, CDR2 FQNEAQ (reference sequence). V dropped 2 bases and J dropped 8 bases, with 15 bases sitting between them. The CDR3 DNA reads as TGTGCCAGCAGCTTATCCGGGGGGGCGCAGGGCTACACCTTC. Translating gives CASSLSGGAQGYTF.

This chain links TRBV7-8 with TRBJ2-5; 12 positions match TRBD2. Trimming removed 6 bases from V and 4 bases from J; junction bases left unmatched: 9. The germline V gene has CDR1 SGHVS and CDR2 FQNEAQ. The CDR3 has 16 residues. The CDR3 DNA reads as TGTGCCAGCAGAGGACTAGCGGGGAGGATGGGAGAGACCCAGTACTTC. Amino acid sequence: CASRGLAGRMGETQYF.

The chain combines TRBV7-3 with TRBJ1-2; D remains ambiguous. Trimming left V 4 bases short and J 11 bases short, with 11 bases between. This CDR3 comprises 11 residues. CDR1 and CDR2 (germline): SGHTA, FQGTGA. The CDR3 is CASSSNGLYTF. The CDR3 region has the DNA TGTGCCAGCAGCTCTAACGGGCTATACACCTTC.

This clone was seen a single time. The rearrangement uses TRBV29-1 and TRBJ2-1; D uncertain. V lost 1 base to trimming and J lost 4 bases, with 8 bases between them. The germline gives CDR1 SQVTM, CDR2 ANQGSEA. CDR3 length equals 13 residues. CDR3: CSVEGSSYNEQFF. The CDR3, as DNA: TGCAGCGTTGAAGGGAGCAGTTACAATGAGCAGTTCTTC.

The chain couples TRBV28 to TRBJ2-1; the match to TRBD1 covers 9 bases. This CDR3 region has 16 residues. The V and J ends lost 2 bases and 6 bases, in that order; junction bases with no gene match: 8. CDR1 is MDHEN, CDR2 SYDVKM, per germline. The CDR3 DNA reads as TGTGCCAGCAGTTTAATTACAGGGGGCATCCTCAATGAGCAGTTCTTC. Translation gives CASSLITGGILNEQFF.

The genes are TRBV4-2 and TRBJ2-5; D may be TRBD2 (6 bases). This CDR3 is 15 amino acids long. CDR1 is LGHNA, CDR2 YNFKEQ, per germline. Between the trimmed V and J ends, which lost 1 base and 4 bases, there was a span of 13 bases. The CDR3 sequence: CASSQVPGVGETQYF. Here the CDR3 DNA reads TGTGCCAGCAGCCAAGTCCCGGGGGTCGGAGAGACCCAGTACTTC.

The chain combines TRBV2 with TRBJ1-1, with D uncertain. Germline loops: CDR1 SNHLY, CDR2 FYNNEI. This CDR3 comprises 12 residues. Trimming pared 6 bases from V and 2 bases from J, leaving 7 bases between. The CDR3 nucleotides are TGTGCCAGCAGCCAGACCAACACTGAAGCTTTCTTT. Translated: CASSQTNTEAFF.

The chain employs TRBV28 and TRBJ2-1; the match to TRBD1 covers 7 bases. This CDR3 region has 14 residues. V dropped 2 bases and J dropped 7; count of bases not matched to a gene: 5. The germline V gene encodes CDR1 MDHEN and CDR2 SYDVKM. CDR3 amino acids: CASSLGTERNEQFF. In DNA, the CDR3 is TGTGCCAGCAGTTTAGGGACAGAGAGGAATGAGCAGTTCTTC.

This chain links TRBV19 with TRBJ1-5; possible D gene TRBD1, 5 bases. The V end was cut by 6 bases, the J end by 1 base, with 13 bases between. Per the germline V gene, CDR1 is LNHDA and CDR2 is SQIVND (reference sequence). This CDR3 region has 15 residues. In nucleotides, the CDR3 is TGTGCCAGTAGGGGGGATAATAGAAGCAATCAGCCCCAGCATTTT. Its protein product is CASRGDNRSNQPQHF.